This record looks at one T cell receptor (beta chain) sequence and its context. Its specificity is not known. Donors were healthy Caucasian individuals from Russia aged about 6 to 90. Every participating donor contributed approximately 10 milliliters of peripheral blood through a draw. It was with a sample-barcoded 5' primer and a J-beta primer mix that a second PCR of about 6 to 12 cycles was run. A minimum of 2.5 million CDR3-containing paired-end reads was obtained for each sample. TCRdb itself ran the 5' RACE reads through MiXCR, one entry per CDR3 protein. The sample has 1.5 million to 2 million distinct CDR3 sequences; 34% are singletons. The data were obtained in a study of blood T cells in healthy people across ages. Overall study findings and caveats: A strong correlation was found between TCR beta diversity and the percentage of naive T cells.

The V and J ends lost 7 bases and 5 bases, in that order; junction bases with no gene match: 7. CDR1 and CDR2 from the germline V gene are PRHDT and FYEKMQ (reference sequence). This CDR3 has 13 amino acids. Sequenced: blood. V usage is TRBV13 and J usage is TRBJ2-7, with TRBD1 matching 8 bases. The sequence was collected from a woman younger than 45 in good health. The CDR3 sequence: CASNNRGADEQYF. The CDR3 nucleotides are TGTGCCAGCAACAACAGGGGGGCGGACGAGCAGTACTTC.